This record covers a single T cell receptor (beta chain). This sample is part of a study of blood T cell repertoires in COVID-19. Study context: Donors in the United States, Italy and Spain gave samples during acute or convalescent COVID-19. T cells, B-cell-depleted T cells, or PBMCs provided the cDNA or gDNA that served as material.

Original methodology: Amplified reference gene primers provided the basis for estimating nucleated cell counts. Repertoires were generated with immunoSEQ multiplex PCR, while TCRdb's copy carries only in-frame clones and drops some. The DNA gave D and trimming, while V, J and clone size come from that table. The sample lists a few hundred thousand clones, roughly 86% occurring once. The CDR3 extends over 15 amino acids. Trimming pared 2 bases from V and 0 bases from J, leaving 10 bases between. CDR1 is MGHRA, CDR2 YSYEKL, per germline. V and J are TRBV4-1 and TRBJ1-1, with a weak D call TRBD1 (5 bases). Sequencing was performed on peripheral blood. This TCR derives from a man aged 40-55 years who had recovered from COVID-19. The CDR3 DNA sequence: TGCGCCAGCAGCCAACAAGGGGCGATGAACACTGAAGCTTTCTTT. Protein: CASSQQGAMNTEAFF.